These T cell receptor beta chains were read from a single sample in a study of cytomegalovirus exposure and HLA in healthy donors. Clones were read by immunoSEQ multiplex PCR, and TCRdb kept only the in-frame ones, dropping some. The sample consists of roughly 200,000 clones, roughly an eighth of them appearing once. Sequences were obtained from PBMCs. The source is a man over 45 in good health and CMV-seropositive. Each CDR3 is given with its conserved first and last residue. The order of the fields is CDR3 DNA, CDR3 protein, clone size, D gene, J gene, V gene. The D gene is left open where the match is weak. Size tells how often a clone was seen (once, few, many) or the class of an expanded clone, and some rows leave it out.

TGTGCCAGCTCACCACAACAGGGTTCGGGAGAGACCCAGTACTTC,CASSPQQGSGETQYF,few,-,TRBJ2-5,TRBV18
TGTGCCAGCAGCCAAGGGAACAGGGATAATTCACCCCTCCACTTT,CASSQGNRDNSPLHF,few,-,TRBJ1-6,TRBV4-2
TGCGCCAGCAGCCAAGATGTAAACAGGAACTATGGCTACACCTTC,CASSQDVNRNYGYTF,-,-,TRBJ1-2,TRBV4-1
TGTGCCAGCAGCCCAGCCCGGGACAATGAAGCTTTCTTT,CASSPARDNEAFF,few,-,TRBJ1-1,TRBV11-3
TGTGCCAGCAGCCCCGGGCCAGGAGGAACCGGGGAGCTGTTTTTT,CASSPGPGGTGELFF,-,-,TRBJ2-2,TRBV7-2
TGTGCCAGCAGCTTAGCCGCGAGGAACACCGGGGAGCTGTTTTTT,CASSLAARNTGELFF,few,-,TRBJ2-2,TRBV5-4
TGTGCCAGTAGTATCAGCGACAGGGTCAGGGGCTATGGCTACACCTTC,CASSISDRVRGYGYTF,-,TRBD1,TRBJ1-2,TRBV19
TGCGCCAGCACCCCAGGGGGGAAAGAGACCCAGTACTTC,CASTPGGKETQYF,-,-,TRBJ2-5,TRBV5-1
TGTGCCACCAGCAGAGAGGGAGGGCACAGGGTTGAAGATACGCAGTATTTT,CATSREGGHRVEDTQYF,-,-,TRBJ2-3,TRBV15
TGTGCCATCAGTGTTTCAGGGAAGGAGACTGAAGCTTTCTTT,CAISVSGKETEAFF,few,-,TRBJ1-1,TRBV10-3
TGTGCCAGCACCCCACAGGGAAATTCACCCCTCCACTTT,CASTPQGNSPLHF,-,-,TRBJ1-6,TRBV6-5
TGCGCCAGCAGCTTGGCCAACAGGGGGAACACTGAAGCTTTCTTT,CASSLANRGNTEAFF,-,TRBD1,TRBJ1-1,TRBV5-1
TGCAGCGCCCTCTCCGGGGGGGGGACCTACGAGCAGTACTTC,CSALSGGGTYEQYF,-,TRBD2,TRBJ2-7,TRBV29-1
TGTGCCAGCAGTTCGGACTGGGAAGATACGCAGTATTTT,CASSSDWEDTQYF,few,-,TRBJ2-3,TRBV5-4
TGTGCCAGCAGCCTATCACGGAACTATAAGACCTACGAGCAGTACTTC,CASSLSRNYKTYEQYF,few,-,TRBJ2-7,TRBV7-9
TGTGCCAGCAGCGCGGGAAGCAATCAGCCCCAGCATTTT,CASSAGSNQPQHF,-,-,TRBJ1-5,TRBV6-5
TGCAGCGCGCGGACAGGGACCGGGGAGCTGTTTTTT,CSARTGTGELFF,-,TRBD1,TRBJ2-2,TRBV29-1
TGTGCCAGCAGCACTTACAATCAGCCCCAGCATTTT,CASSTYNQPQHF,-,-,TRBJ1-5,TRBV14
TGTGCCAGCAGCCCGGACAGGGTGATGGGCTACACCTTC,CASSPDRVMGYTF,-,TRBD1,TRBJ1-2,TRBV7-8
TGCGCCAGCAGCCAAGGCCGGGGGGGCATCAATGAGCAGTTCTTC,CASSQGRGGINEQFF,few,TRBD2,TRBJ2-1,TRBV4-3
TGTGCCAGCACCCTCAAAGCGGGAAACACCATATATTTT,CASTLKAGNTIYF,-,-,TRBJ1-3,TRBV7-9
TGTGCCAGCACTCTTAGCGGGGGGGCGGAGGATACGCAGTATTTT,CASTLSGGAEDTQYF,-,TRBD2,TRBJ2-3,TRBV6-5
TGTGCCAGCAGCCCTCACACCGCAGTTGGCCAAGAGACCCAGTACTTC,CASSPHTAVGQETQYF,few,-,TRBJ2-5,TRBV9
TGCAGCGCCCGAACAGGGAATGACCAGCCCCAGCATTTT,CSARTGNDQPQHF,-,-,TRBJ1-5,TRBV29-1
TGTGCCAGCAGCTCTAGCGCCGGGGAGCTGTTTTTT,CASSSSAGELFF,-,-,TRBJ2-2,TRBV7-3
TGTGCCAGCAGCTCCCAAGGGGCCCTCCACTTT,CASSSQGALHF,few,-,TRBJ1-6,TRBV9
TGTGCCAGCGCACCCGAGGGACAGGGAGGAAGGGAGCTGTTTTTT,CASAPEGQGGRELFF,-,TRBD1,TRBJ2-2,TRBV6-5
TGTGCCAGCAGACCCCGGGACAGCGATCTACTTAATGAGCAGTTCTTC,CASRPRDSDLLNEQFF,few,TRBD1,TRBJ2-1,TRBV11-3
TGCGCCAGCAGCCAAGATGCGGGGGGGGCCAACGTCCTGACTTTC,CASSQDAGGANVLTF,-,-,TRBJ2-6,TRBV4-3
TGTGCCAGCAGCCGGACACAGGGTTCTGGCTACACCTTC,CASSRTQGSGYTF,few,-,TRBJ1-2,TRBV11-2
TGTGCCAGCAGCCGAAGGGAGAAACGGGCAGATACGCAGTATTTT,CASSRREKRADTQYF,few,-,TRBJ2-3,TRBV14
TGTGCCTGGAGTGCTATAGCGGGGGGCCGTTTGGAGCAGTACTTC,CAWSAIAGGRLEQYF,-,TRBD2,TRBJ2-7,TRBV30
TGTGCCAGCAGTTTAGGAAACAGGGGGCCCCCCGGGGAGCTGTTTTTT,CASSLGNRGPPGELFF,few,TRBD1,TRBJ2-2,TRBV28
TGTGCCAGCAGCTCCCGGGGTCAGTTTGATCAGCCCCAGCATTTT,CASSSRGQFDQPQHF,few,-,TRBJ1-5,TRBV5-6
TGTGCCAGCCAAAGGGACAGGGGGCGCGAAGAGACCCAGTACTTC,CASQRDRGREETQYF,-,TRBD1,TRBJ2-5,TRBV7-2
TGTGCCAGCAACCCGGGGGATAGGACAAATTCCTACGAGCAGTACTTC,CASNPGDRTNSYEQYF,-,-,TRBJ2-7,TRBV5-4
TGTGCCAGCAGTTTAAAGGGGACAGCTAATTCACCCCTCCACTTT,CASSLKGTANSPLHF,few,TRBD1,TRBJ1-6,TRBV27
TGTGCCAGCAGCGAGGGCCCGGACAGGGTCACTGAAGCTTTCTTT,CASSEGPDRVTEAFF,-,TRBD1,TRBJ1-1,TRBV9
TGTGCCAGTAGTAAGGAACTAGCGGGGGGACGAGAGACCCAGTACTTC,CASSKELAGGRETQYF,few,TRBD2,TRBJ2-5,TRBV19
TGTGCCAGCACCAAAGAGATGAACACTGAAGCTTTCTTT,CASTKEMNTEAFF,few,-,TRBJ1-1,TRBV2
TGCGCCAGCGAACAGGGACGGGCTGGGGCCAACGTCCTGACTTTC,CASEQGRAGANVLTF,few,-,TRBJ2-6,TRBV5-1